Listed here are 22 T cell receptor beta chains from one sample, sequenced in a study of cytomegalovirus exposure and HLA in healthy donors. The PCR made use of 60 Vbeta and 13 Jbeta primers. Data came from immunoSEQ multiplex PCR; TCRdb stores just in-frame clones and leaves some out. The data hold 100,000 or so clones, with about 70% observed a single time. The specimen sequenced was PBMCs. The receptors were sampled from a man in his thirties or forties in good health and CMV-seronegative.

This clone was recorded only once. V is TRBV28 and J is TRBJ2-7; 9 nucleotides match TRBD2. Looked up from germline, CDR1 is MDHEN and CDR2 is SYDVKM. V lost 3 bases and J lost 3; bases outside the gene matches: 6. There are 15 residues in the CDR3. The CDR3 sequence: CASSFRSGGHYEQYF. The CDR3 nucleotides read TGTGCCAGCAGTTTTCGTAGCGGGGGACACTACGAGCAGTACTTC.

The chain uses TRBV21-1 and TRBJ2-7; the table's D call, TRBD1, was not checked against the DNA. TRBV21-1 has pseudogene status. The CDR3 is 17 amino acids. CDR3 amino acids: CASSHRQGVTGGYEQYF. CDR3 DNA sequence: TGTGCCAGCAGCCACCGACAGGGAGTGACTGGAGGTTACGAGCAGTACTTC.

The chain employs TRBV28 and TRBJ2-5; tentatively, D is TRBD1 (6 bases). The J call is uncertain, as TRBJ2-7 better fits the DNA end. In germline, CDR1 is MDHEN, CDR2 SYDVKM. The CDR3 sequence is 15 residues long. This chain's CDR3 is CASSLFGQSRYEQYF. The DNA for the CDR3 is TGTGCCAGCAGTTTATTTGGACAGTCTCGCTACGAGCAGTACTTC.

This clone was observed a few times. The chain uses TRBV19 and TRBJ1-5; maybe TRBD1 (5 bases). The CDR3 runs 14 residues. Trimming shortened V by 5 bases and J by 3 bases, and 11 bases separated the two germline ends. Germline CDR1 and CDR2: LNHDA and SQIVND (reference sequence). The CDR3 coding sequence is TGTGCCAGTAGTCCGCCAGGGAACAATCAGCCCCAGCATTTT. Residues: CASSPPGNNQPQHF.

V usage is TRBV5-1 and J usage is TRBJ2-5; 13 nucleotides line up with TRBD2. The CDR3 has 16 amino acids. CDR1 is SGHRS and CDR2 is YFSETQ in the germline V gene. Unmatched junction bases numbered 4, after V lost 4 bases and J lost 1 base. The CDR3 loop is CASSPGLAGLQETQYF. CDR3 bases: TGCGCCAGCAGCCCGGGACTAGCGGGACTCCAAGAGACCCAGTACTTC.

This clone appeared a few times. The CDR3 is CASSPGEGVNYGYTF. In nucleotides, the CDR3 is TGCGCCAGCAGCCCAGGGGAGGGGGTCAACTATGGCTACACCTTC. This chain links TRBV4-1 with TRBJ1-2; weak D call: TRBD1 (6 bases). Germline V gives CDR1 MGHRA, CDR2 YSYEKL. With 4 bases removed from V and 2 bases from J, the gap between germline ends came to 14 bases. CDR3 length equals 15 residues.

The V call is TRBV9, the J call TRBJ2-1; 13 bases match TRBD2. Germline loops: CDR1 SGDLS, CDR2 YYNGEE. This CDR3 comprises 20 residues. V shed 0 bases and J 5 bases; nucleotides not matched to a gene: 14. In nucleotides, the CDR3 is TGTGCCAGCAGCGTAGAAGGACTAGCGGGAGCGTATAAGAAAAACAATGAGCAGTTCTTC. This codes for CASSVEGLAGAYKKNNEQFF. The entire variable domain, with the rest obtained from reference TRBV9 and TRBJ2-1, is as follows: DSGVTQTPKHLITATGQRVTLRCSPRSGDLSVYWYQQSLDQGLQFLIQYYNGEERAKGNILERFSAQQFPDLHSELNLSSLELGDSALYFCASSVEGLAGAYKKNNEQFFGPGTRLTVL.

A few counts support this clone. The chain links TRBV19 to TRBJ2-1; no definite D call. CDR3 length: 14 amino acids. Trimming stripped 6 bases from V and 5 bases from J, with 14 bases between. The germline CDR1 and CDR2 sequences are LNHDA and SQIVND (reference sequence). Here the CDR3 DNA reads TGTGCCAGTAGAATCCCGGAACAGAACAATGAGCAGTTCTTC. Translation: CASRIPEQNNEQFF. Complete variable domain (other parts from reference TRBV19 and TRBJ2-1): DGGITQSPKYLFRKEGQNVTLSCEQNLNHDAMYWYRQDPGQGLRLIYYSQIVNDFQKGDIAEGYSVSREKKESFPLTVTSAQKNPTAFYLCASRIPEQNNEQFFGPGTRLTVL.

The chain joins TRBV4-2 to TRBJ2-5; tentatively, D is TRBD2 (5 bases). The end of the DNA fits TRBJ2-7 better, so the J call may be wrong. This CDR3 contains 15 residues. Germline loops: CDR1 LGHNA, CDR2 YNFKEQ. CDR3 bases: TGTGCCAGCAGCCAAGCTGTCGGCGGACTGTTCGAGCAGTACTTC. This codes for CASSQAVGGLFEQYF.

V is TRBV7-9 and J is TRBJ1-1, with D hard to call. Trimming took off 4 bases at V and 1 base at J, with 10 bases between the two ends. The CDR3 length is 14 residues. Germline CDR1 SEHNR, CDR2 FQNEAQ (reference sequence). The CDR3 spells CASSSKQPNTEAFF. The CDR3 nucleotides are TGTGCCAGCAGCTCGAAACAGCCGAACACTGAAGCTTTCTTT. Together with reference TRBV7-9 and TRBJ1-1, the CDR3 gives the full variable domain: DTGVSQNPRHKITKRGQNVTFRCDPISEHNRLYWYRQTLGQGPEFLTYFQNEAQLEKSRLLSDRFSAERPKGSFSTLEIQRTEQGDSAMYLCASSSKQPNTEAFFGQGTRLTVV.

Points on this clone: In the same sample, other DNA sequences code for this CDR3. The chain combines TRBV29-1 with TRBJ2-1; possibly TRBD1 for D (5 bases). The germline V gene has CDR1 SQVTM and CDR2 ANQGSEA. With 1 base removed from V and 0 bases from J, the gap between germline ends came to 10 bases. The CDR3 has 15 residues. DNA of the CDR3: TGCAGCGTTGAAGGGGGCAGGAGCTCCTACAATGAGCAGTTCTTC. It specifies CSVEGGRSSYNEQFF.

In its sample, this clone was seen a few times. The CDR3 loop is CASSFEGWRAGNTIYF. CDR3 nucleotide sequence: TGCGCCAGCAGCTTCGAGGGTTGGCGAGCTGGAAACACCATATATTTT. V and J are TRBV5-1 and TRBJ1-3; D is unclear. The V end lost 2 bases, the J end lost 2 bases, and 14 bases lay between the germline ends. This CDR3 comprises 16 residues. CDR1 SGHRS and CDR2 YFSETQ come from the germline V gene.

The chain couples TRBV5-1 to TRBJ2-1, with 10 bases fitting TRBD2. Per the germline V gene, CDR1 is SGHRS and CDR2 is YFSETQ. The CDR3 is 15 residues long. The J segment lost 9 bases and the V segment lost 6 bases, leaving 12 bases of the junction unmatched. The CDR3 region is CASTTRPAGGVEQFF. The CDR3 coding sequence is TGCGCCAGCACCACCCGGCCAGCGGGAGGGGTTGAGCAGTTCTTC.

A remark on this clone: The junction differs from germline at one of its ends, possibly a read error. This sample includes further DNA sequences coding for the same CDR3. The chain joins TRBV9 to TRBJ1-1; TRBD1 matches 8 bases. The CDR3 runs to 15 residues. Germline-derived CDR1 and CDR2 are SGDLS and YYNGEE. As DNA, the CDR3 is TGCGCCAGCAGCGTCCAGACAGGGGTGAACACTGAAGCTTTCTTT. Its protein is CASSVQTGVNTEAFF.

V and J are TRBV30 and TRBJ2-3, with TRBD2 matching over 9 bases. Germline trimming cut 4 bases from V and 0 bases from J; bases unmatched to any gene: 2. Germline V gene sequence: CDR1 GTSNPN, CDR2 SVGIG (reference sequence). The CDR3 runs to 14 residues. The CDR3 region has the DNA TGTGCCTGGACTAGCGGGACTAGCACAGATACGCAGTATTTT. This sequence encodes CAWTSGTSTDTQYF.

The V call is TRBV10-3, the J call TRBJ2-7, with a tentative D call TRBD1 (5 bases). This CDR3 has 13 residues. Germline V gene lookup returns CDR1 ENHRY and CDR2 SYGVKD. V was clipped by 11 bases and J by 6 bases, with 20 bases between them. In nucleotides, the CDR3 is TGTGCCGCCACCATGGGGCCCTCGGTCGAGCAGTACTTC. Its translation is CAATMGPSVEQYF.

Here the CDR3 reads CASSPRDKEKLFF. CDR3 sequence (DNA): TGTGCCAGCTCACCCCGGGACAAAGAAAAACTGTTTTTT. The chain has TRBV18 and TRBJ1-4; D possibly corresponds to TRBD1 (6 bases). Between the trimmed V and J ends, which lost 3 bases and 8 bases, there was a span of 10 bases. CDR1 and CDR2 from the germline V gene are KGHSH and LQKENI. CDR3 length equals 13 residues.

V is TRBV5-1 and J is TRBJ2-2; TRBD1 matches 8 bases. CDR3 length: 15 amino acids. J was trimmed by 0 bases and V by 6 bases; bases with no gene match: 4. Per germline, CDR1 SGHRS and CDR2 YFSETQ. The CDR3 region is CASTPDRANTGELFF. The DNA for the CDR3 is TGCGCCAGCACCCCGGACAGGGCGAACACCGGGGAGCTGTTTTTT. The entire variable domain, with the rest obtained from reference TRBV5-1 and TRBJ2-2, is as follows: KAGVTQTPRYLIKTRGQQVTLSCSPISGHRSVSWYQQTPGQGLQFLFEYFSETQRNKGNFPGRFSGRQFSNSRSEMNVSTLELGDSALYLCASTPDRANTGELFFGEGSRLTVL.

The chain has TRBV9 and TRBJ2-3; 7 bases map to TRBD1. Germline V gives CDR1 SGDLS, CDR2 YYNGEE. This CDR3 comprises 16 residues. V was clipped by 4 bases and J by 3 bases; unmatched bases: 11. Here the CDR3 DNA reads TGTGCCAGCAGCCACCGACAGGGTATTAGTACAGATACGCAGTATTTT. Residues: CASSHRQGISTDTQYF.

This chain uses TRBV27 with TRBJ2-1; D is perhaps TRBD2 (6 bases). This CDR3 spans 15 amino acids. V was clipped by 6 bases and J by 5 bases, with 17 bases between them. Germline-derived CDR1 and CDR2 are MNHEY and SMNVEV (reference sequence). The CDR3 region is CASRGGRSHNNEQFF. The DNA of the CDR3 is TGTGCCAGCAGGGGGGGACGGAGCCATAACAATGAGCAGTTCTTC.

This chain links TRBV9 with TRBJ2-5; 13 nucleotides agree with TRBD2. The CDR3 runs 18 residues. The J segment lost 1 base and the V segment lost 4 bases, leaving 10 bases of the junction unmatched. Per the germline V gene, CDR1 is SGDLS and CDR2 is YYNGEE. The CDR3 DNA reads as TGTGCCAGCAGCCGTGGACTAGCGGGAGTTCGGAGCCAAGAGACCCAGTACTTC. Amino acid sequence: CASSRGLAGVRSQETQYF.

This chain's CDR3 is CASRLVQGFPNTGELFF. Here the CDR3 DNA reads TGTGCAAGTCGCTTAGTCCAGGGTTTCCCGAACACCGGGGAGCTGTTTTTT. V is TRBV12-2 and J is TRBJ2-2; TRBD1 is the table's D call, not checked against the DNA. TRBV12-2 is termed a pseudogene. CDR3 length: 17 amino acids.